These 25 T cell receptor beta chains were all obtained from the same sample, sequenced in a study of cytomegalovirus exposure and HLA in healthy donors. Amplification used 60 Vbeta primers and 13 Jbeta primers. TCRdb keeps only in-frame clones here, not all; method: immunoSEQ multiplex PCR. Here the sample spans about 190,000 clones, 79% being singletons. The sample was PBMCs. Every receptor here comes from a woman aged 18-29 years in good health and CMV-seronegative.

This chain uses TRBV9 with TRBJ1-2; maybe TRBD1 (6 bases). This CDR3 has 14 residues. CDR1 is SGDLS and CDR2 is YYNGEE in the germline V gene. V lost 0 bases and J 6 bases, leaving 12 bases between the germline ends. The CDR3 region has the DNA TGTGCCAGCAGCGTAGGACGCAGGGGAGATGGCTACACCTTC. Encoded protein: CASSVGRRGDGYTF.

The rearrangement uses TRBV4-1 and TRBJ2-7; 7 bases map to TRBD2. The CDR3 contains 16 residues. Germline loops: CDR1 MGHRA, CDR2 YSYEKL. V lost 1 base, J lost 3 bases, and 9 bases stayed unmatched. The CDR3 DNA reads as TGCGCCAGCAGCCAAGTTGTGACGGGAGGAAACTACGAGCAGTACTTC. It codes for CASSQVVTGGNYEQYF.

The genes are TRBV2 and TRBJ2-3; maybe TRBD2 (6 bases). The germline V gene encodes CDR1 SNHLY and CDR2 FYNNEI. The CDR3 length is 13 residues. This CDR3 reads CACRGLGTDTQYF. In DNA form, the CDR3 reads TGTGCTTGCCGGGGACTGGGTACAGATACGCAGTATTTT.

CDR3 protein: CASSFMTSGGDEQFF. DNA of the CDR3: TGTGCCAGCAGCTTTATGACTAGCGGGGGGGACGAGCAGTTCTTC. The chain carries TRBV5-6 and TRBJ2-1; 14 bases line up with TRBD2. CDR1 is SGHDT and CDR2 is YYEEEE in the germline V gene. The CDR3 totals 15 residues. The ends lost 2 bases at V and 10 bases at J; junction bases unmatched: 5.

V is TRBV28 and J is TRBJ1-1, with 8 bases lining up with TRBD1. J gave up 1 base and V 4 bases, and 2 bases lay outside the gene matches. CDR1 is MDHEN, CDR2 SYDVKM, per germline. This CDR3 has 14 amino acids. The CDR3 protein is CASSSGQGNTEAFF. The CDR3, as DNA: TGTGCCAGCAGTTCCGGACAGGGGAACACTGAAGCTTTCTTT.

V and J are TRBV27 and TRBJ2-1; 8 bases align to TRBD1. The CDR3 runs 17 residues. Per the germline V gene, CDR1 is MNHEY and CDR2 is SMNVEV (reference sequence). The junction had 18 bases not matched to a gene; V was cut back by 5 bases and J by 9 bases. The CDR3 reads CASSPPRGRFNEGEQFF. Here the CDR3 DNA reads TGTGCCAGCAGTCCCCCCAGGGGGCGTTTTAATGAGGGTGAGCAGTTCTTC.

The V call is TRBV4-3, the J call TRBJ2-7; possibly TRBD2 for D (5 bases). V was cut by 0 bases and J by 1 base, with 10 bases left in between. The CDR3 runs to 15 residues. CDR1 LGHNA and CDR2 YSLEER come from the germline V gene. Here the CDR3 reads CASSQDRTGSYEQYF. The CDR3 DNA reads TGCGCCAGCAGCCAAGATCGGACGGGGTCCTACGAGCAGTACTTC.

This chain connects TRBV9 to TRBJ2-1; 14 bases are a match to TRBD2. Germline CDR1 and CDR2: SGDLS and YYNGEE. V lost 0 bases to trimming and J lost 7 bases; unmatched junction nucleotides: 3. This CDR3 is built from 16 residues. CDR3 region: CASSVGTSGRNNEQFF. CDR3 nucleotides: TGTGCCAGCAGCGTAGGGACTAGCGGGAGGAATAATGAGCAGTTCTTC.

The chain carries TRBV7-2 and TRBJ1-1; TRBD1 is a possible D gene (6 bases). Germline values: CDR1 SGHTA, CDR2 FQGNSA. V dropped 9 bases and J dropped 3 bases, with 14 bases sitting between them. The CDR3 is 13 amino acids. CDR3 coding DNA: TGTGCCAGTGGTAGACAGGCCGACACTGAAGCTTTCTTT. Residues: CASGRQADTEAFF.

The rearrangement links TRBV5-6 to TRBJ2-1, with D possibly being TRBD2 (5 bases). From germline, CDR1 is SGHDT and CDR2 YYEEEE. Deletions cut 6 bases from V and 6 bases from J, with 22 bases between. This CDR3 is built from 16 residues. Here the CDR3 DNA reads TGTGCCAGCACGCTTACGGAGGCTAGCCGTACCAATGAGCAGTTCTTC. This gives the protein CASTLTEASRTNEQFF.

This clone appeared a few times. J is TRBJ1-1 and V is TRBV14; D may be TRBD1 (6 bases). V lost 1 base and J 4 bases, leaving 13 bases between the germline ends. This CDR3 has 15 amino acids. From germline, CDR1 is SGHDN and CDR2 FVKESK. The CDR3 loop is CASSQVRGGGTEAFF. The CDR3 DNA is TGTGCCAGCAGCCAAGTGCGGGGAGGGGGCACTGAAGCTTTCTTT.

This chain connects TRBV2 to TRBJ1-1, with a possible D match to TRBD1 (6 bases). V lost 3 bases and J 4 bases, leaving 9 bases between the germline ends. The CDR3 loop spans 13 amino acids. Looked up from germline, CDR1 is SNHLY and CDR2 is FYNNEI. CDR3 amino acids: CASSEAGATEAFF. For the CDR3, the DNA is TGTGCCAGCAGTGAGGCAGGGGCCACTGAAGCTTTCTTT.

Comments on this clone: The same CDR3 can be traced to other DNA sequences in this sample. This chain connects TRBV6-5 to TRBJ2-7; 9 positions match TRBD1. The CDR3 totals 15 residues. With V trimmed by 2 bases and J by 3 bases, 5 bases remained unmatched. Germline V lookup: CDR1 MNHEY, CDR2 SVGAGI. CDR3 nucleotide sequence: TGTGCCAGCAGTTACCGAGACAGGGGGAGCTACGAGCAGTACTTC. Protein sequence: CASSYRDRGSYEQYF.

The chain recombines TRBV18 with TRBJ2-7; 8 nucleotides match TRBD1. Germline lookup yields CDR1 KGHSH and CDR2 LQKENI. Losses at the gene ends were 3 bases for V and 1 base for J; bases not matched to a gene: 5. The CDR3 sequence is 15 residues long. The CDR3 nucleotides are TGTGCCAGCTCACCCGGACAGGGACGATCCTACGAGCAGTACTTC. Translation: CASSPGQGRSYEQYF.

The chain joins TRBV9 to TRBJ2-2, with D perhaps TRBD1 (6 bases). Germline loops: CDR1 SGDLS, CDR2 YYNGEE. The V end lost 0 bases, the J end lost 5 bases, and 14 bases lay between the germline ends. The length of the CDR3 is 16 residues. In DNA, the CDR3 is TGTGCCAGCAGCGTAGCTGGGCAGGGGTATACCGGGGAGCTGTTTTTT. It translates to CASSVAGQGYTGELFF.

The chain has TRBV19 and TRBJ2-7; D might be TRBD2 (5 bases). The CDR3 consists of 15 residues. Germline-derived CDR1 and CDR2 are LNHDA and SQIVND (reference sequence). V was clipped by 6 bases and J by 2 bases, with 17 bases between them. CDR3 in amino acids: CASSDRRGVTYEQYF. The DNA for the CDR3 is TGTGCCAGTAGCGACCGCCGGGGTGTTACCTACGAGCAGTACTTC.

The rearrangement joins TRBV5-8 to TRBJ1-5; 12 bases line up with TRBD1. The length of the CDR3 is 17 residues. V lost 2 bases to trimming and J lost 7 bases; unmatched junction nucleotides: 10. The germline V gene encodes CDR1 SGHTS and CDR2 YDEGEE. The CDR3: CASSLDPGQGAGQPQHF. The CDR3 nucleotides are TGTGCCAGCAGCTTAGATCCGGGACAGGGGGCAGGACAGCCCCAGCATTTT.

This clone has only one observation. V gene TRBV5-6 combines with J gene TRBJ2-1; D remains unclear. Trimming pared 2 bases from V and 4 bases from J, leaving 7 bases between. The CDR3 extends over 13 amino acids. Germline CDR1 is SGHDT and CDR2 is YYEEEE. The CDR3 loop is CASSFDKYNEQFF. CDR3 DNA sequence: TGTGCCAGCAGCTTCGACAAGTACAATGAGCAGTTCTTC.

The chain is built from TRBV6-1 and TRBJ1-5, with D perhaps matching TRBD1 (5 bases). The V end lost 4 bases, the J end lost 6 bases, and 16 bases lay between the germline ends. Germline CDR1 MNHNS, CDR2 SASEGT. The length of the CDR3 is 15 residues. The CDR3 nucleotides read TGTGCCAGCAGTGGTCCGGGAGGGGATGGTCAGCCCCAGCATTTT. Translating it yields CASSGPGGDGQPQHF.

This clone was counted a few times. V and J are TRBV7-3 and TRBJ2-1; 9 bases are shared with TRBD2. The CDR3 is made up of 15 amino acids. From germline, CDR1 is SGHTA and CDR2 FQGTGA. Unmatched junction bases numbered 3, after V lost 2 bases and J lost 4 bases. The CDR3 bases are TGTGCCAGCAGCTTATCTAGCGGGACTTACAATGAGCAGTTCTTC. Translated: CASSLSSGTYNEQFF.

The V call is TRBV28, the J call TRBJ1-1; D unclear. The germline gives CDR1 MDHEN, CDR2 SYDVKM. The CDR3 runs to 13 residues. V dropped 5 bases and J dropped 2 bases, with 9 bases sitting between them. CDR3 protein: CASSSQDNTEAFF. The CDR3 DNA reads TGTGCCAGCAGTAGCCAAGATAACACTGAAGCTTTCTTT.

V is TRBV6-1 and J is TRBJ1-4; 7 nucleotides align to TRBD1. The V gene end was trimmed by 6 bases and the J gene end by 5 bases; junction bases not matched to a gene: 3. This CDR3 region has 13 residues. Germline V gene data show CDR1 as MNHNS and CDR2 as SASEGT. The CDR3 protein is CASSGQENEKLFF. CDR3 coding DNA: TGTGCCAGCAGCGGACAGGAAAATGAAAAACTGTTTTTT.

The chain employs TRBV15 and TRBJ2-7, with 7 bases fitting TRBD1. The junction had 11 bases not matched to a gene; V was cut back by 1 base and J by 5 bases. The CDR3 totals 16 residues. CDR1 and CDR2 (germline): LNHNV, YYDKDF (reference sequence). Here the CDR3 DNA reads TGTGCCACCAGCAGAGTGCCTTCGACAGGGCGTGACGAGCAGTACTTC. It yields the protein CATSRVPSTGRDEQYF.

The CDR3 nucleotides read TGTGCCAGCAGTGCGGGGTACACCTACGAGCAGTACTTC. It specifies CASSAGYTYEQYF. This chain links TRBV6-1 with TRBJ2-5, with a tentative D call TRBD2 (5 bases). The DNA end favors TRBJ2-7, so the J call may be wrong. CDR3 length: 13 amino acids. Looked up from germline, CDR1 is MNHNS and CDR2 is SASEGT.

Here the CDR3 reads CASSLKTRYYGYTF. CDR3 sequence (DNA): TGTGCCAGCAGTTTAAAGACACGGTACTATGGCTACACCTTC. The chain has TRBV28 and TRBJ1-2; D uncertain. The CDR3 has 14 residues. CDR1 MDHEN and CDR2 SYDVKM come from the germline V gene. V was shortened by 2 bases and J by 3 bases, with 10 bases between the two germline ends.